One T cell receptor beta chain is described in this entry. V was clipped by 6 bases and J by 4 bases, with 9 bases between them. Germline V lookup: CDR1 MNHEY, CDR2 SVGEGT. The CDR3 runs to 12 residues. As processed by the authors: Estimates of nucleated cell counts were drawn from the amplification of reference gene primers. Assay: immunoSEQ multiplex PCR; the TCRdb copy retains only in-frame clones and omits some. V and J calls and clone size are as listed in that table; D and trimming were resolved from the DNA. The table lists approximately 230,000 clones, approximately 90% of them singletons. This sample was taken from a study of blood T cell repertoires in COVID-19.

Sequencing was carried out using peripheral blood. The receptor's source is a man younger than 35 with active or convalescent COVID-19. V gene TRBV6-2 or TRBV6-3 combines with J gene TRBJ1-2; TRBD1 might be the D (5 bases). The CDR3 is CASSQTAYGYTF. CDR3 DNA sequence: TGTGCCAGCAGCCAGACAGCCTATGGCTACACCTTC.